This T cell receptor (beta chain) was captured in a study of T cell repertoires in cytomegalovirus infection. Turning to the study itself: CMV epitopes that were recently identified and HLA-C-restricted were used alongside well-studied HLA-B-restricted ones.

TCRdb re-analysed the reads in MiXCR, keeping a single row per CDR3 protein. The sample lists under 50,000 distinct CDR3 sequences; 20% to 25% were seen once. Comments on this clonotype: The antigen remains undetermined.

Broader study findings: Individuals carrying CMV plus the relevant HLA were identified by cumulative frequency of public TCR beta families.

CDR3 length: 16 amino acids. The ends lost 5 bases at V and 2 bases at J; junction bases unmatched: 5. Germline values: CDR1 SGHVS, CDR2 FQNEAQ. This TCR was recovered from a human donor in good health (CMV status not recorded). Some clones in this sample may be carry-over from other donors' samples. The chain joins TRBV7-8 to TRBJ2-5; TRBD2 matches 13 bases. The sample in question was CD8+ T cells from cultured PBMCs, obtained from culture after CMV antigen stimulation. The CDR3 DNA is TGTGCCAGCAGCCGACTAGCGGGGGGCCATCAAGAGACCCAGTACTTC. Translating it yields CASSRLAGGHQETQYF.